This TCR beta chain was obtained from a study of cytomegalovirus exposure and HLA in healthy donors. Overall study: Among the 398 genotyped donors, just over 80% were placed in the Caucasian-associated ancestry cluster.

Broader study findings: Rarity marked most TCR sequences, yet some public TCRs occurred in many donors.

Note on this clone: Its antigen remains unknown.

Use of 60 Vbeta and 13 Jbeta primers characterized the PCR. The repertoire was sequenced with immunoSEQ multiplex PCR; TCRdb's copy has only in-frame clones and lacks some. Of some 51,000 clones in the sample, approximately 71% were seen once. What was sequenced was PBMCs. The TCR was taken from a middle-aged man in good health and CMV-seropositive.

CDR3 nucleotides: TGTGCCAGCAGTTACTCGCCAGGGGATAGGGGAGATACGCAGTATTTT. Its translation: CASSYSPGDRGDTQYF. The rearrangement joins TRBV6-5 to TRBJ2-3; a possible D gene is TRBD1 (6 bases). Germline CDR1 and CDR2: MNHEY and SVGAGI. V was cut by 0 bases and J by 5 bases, with 15 bases left in between. CDR3 length equals 16 residues.